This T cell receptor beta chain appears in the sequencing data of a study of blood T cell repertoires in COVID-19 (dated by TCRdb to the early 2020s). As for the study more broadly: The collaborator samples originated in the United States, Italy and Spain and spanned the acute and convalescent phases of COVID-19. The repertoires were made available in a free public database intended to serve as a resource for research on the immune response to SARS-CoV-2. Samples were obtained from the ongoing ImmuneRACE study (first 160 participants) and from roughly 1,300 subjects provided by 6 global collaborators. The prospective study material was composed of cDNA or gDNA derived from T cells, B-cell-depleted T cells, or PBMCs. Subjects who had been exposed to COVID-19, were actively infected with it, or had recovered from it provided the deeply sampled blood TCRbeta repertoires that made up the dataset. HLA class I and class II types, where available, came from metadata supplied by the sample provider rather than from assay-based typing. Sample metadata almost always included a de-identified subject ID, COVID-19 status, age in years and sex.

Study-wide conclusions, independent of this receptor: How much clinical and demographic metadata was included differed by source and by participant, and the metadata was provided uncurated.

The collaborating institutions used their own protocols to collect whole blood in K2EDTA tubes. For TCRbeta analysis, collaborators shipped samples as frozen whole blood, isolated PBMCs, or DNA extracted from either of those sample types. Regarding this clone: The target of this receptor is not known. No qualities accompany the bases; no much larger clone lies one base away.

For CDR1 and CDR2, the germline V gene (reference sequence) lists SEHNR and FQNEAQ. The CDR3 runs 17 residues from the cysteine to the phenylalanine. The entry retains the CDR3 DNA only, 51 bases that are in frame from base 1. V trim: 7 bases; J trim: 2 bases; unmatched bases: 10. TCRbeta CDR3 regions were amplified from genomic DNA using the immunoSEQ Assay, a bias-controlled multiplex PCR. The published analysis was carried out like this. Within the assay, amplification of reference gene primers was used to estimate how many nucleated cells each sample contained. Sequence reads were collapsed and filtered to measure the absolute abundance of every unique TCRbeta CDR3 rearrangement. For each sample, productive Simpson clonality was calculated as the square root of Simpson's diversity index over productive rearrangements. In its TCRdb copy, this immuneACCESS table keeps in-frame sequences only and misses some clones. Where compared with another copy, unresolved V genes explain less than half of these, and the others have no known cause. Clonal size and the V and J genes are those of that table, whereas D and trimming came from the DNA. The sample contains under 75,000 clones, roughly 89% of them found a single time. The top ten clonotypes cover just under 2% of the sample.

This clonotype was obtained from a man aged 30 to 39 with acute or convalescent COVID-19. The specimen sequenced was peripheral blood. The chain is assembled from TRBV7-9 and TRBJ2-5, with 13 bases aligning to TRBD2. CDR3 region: CASTLSTSGGLQETQYF. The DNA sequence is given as TGTGCCAGCACCCTTTCGACTAGCGGGGGGCTTCAAGAGACCCAGTACTTC.